This T cell receptor beta chain derives from a study of identical twins. The study's findings and limits: Clonotypes of the beta chain that were abundant in cord blood carried fewer insertions (memory repertoires showed none).

TCRdb re-called the 5' RACE reads through MiXCR, storing one row per CDR3 protein. The sample yields roughly 570,000 distinct CDR3 sequences, more than 9% seen once. The V end lost 8 bases, the J end lost 1 base, and 15 bases lay between the germline ends. Germline V CDR1 and CDR2: MNHEY, SVGEGT. The CDR3 has 14 amino acids. This clonotype has more than one count but fewer than ten. Its antigen is not known. Each donor (without exception) was a healthy Caucasian. These data also featured in a second study, about yellow fever vaccine responses in identical twins.

Material: PBMCs. The rearrangement joins TRBV6-2 or TRBV6-3 to TRBJ2-7; unclear D gene. The TCR was taken from a woman aged 18-30 years in good health. The CDR3 here is CASRGFRKSYEQYF. In DNA form, the CDR3 reads TGTGCCAGCCGAGGTTTCCGGAAATCCTACGAGCAGTACTTC.